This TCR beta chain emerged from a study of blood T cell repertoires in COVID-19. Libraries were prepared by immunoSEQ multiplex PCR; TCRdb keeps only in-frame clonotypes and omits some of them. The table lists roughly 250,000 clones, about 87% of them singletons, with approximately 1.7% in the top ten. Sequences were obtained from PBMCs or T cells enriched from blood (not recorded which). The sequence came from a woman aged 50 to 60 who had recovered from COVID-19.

The DNA of the CDR3 is TGTGCCAGCAGCTTGATGGGAGGGAACACCGGGGAGCTGTTTTTT. Translated, it gives CASSLMGGNTGELFF. The chain uses TRBV11-2 and TRBJ2-2; tentatively, D is TRBD2 (6 bases). Trimming took off 3 bases at V and 1 base at J, with 9 bases between the two ends. Germline V gene data show CDR1 as SGHAT and CDR2 as FQNNGV. This CDR3 comprises 15 residues.